Sequencing of this T cell receptor (beta chain) was carried out in a study of a mutant IDH1 vaccine in newly diagnosed glioma. Study-wide context: Receipt of radiotherapy, temozolomide, or both preceded the study, and most received both.

Method: immunoSEQ multiplex PCR; TCRdb's copy keeps in-frame clones and lacks some. The data show approximately 43,000 clones, 78% seen once. This clone was detected ten times or more. As yet, its antigen is unknown. The germline gives CDR1 SGHRS, CDR2 YFSETQ. This CDR3 comprises 13 residues. The ends lost 4 bases at V and 6 bases at J; junction bases unmatched: 4. Whole-study findings and limits: There were vaccine-induced immune responses in roughly 93% of the patients.

Described time point: week 23, last vaccination. The investigators gave 300 ug of mutant IDH1 20-mer peptide in each vaccine dose, together with topical imiquimod. The chain uses TRBV5-1 and TRBJ1-5, with 7 bases identical to TRBD1. The sample in question was PBMCs, obtained from a glioma patient whose treatment included an IDH1 peptide vaccine. The receptor was isolated from a woman between 40 and 50 years old with glioma. Some clones in this sample may be carry-over from other donors' samples. CDR3 sequence reads: CASSQGGSQPQHF. In nucleotides, the CDR3 is TGCGCCAGCAGCCAGGGGGGAAGTCAGCCCCAGCATTTT.